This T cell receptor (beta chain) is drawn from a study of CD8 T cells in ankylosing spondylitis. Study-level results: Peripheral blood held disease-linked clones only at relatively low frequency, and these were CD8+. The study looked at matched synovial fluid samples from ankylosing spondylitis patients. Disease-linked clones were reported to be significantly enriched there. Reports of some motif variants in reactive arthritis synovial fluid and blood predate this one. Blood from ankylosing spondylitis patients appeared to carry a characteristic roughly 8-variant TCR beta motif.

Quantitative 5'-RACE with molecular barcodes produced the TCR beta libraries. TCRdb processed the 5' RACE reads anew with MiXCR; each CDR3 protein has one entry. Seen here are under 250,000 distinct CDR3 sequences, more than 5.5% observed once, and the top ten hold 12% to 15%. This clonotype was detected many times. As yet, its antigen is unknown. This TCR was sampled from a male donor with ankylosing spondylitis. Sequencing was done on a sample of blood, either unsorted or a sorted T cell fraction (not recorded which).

Here the CDR3 reads CASSYGTSSYNEQFF. In DNA form, the CDR3 reads TGTGCCAGCAGTTATGGGACTAGCTCCTACAATGAGCAGTTCTTC. The J gene is TRBJ2-1, the V gene TRBV6-5, with TRBD2 identical over 8 bases. The CDR3 sequence is 15 residues long. Germline CDR1 is MNHEY and CDR2 is SVGAGI. With V trimmed by 3 bases and J by 0 bases, 1 base remained unmatched.